The present entry profiles one TCR beta chain with its context. This clonotype was seen just once. Its antigen is not yet known. The sample holds no much larger clone one base away, and base qualities are not on file. A single read counts as weak evidence. The germline V gene encodes CDR1 ENHRY and CDR2 SYGVKD. The CDR3 contains 11 residues, cysteine and phenylalanine counted. Only the CDR3 region is kept as DNA, spanning 33 bases read in frame from base 1. A distance of 10 bases separates the germline ends of V and J, which lose 6 bases and 8 bases respectively. This sample was included in a study of regulatory and conventional T cells in breast cancer (dated by TCRdb to 2013 to 2016). The library relied on PCR. TCRdb lists the instrument as Illumina MiSeq. The public sequencing data were trimmed at Q25 with fastp and processed into clonotypes with MiXCR by TCRdb, which kept only in-frame beta chains. CDR3 protein duplicates are merged, each entry listing the most common genes and DNA. For this sample the table gives 9,500 to 13,000 distinct CDR3 sequences, of which about 32% were detected only once. The ten top clones hold under 7.5% of the sample.

Sequencing was performed on conventional T cells from blood. The chain is made from TRBV10-3 and TRBJ1-1; too little of a D gene remains to name it. The clonotype was recovered from a male donor in good health. In nucleotide form, the sequence is TGTGCCATCAGCTCTGGGCCAGAAGCTTTCTTT. This yields the protein CAISSGPEAFF.